These 32 T cell receptor beta chains were all obtained from the same sample, sequenced in a study of patients and donors after allogeneic stem cell transplantation. One entry per CDR3 protein results from TCRdb running MiXCR on the RT-PCR reads. The data hold several hundred distinct CDR3 sequences, with approximately 1.4% observed a single time. The sequenced sample consisted of blood, either unsorted or a sorted T cell fraction (not recorded which). Receptor source: a human donor who was either an allogeneic HSCT recipient or a stem cell or donor lymphocyte infusion donor (not recorded which). It is not recorded whose cells these are; they may come from a transplant donor.

By sample fraction, this clonotype is large. The J gene is TRBJ2-1, the V gene TRBV7-9; D is unresolved. CDR1 and CDR2 from the germline V gene are SEHNR and FQNEAQ (reference sequence). CDR3 length equals 13 residues. V was trimmed by 3 bases and J by 5 bases, leaving 8 bases between them. The CDR3 nucleotides read TGTGCCAGCAGCTTGGGCAGTGACAATGAGCAGTTCTTC. Translation gives CASSLGSDNEQFF.

This clonotype is deemed medium-sized. The rearrangement uses TRBV25-1 and TRBJ2-7; 7 nucleotides align to TRBD2. V was clipped by 2 bases and J by 1 base; unmatched bases: 5. Germline CDR1 MGHDK, CDR2 SYGVNS. The CDR3 is 15 residues long. The CDR3: CASSEGVAGSYEQYF. CDR3 bases: TGTGCCAGCAGTGAAGGGGTAGCGGGTTCCTACGAGCAGTACTTC.

By sample share, this clonotype is medium-sized. The chain couples TRBV4-1 to TRBJ2-2; D gene uncertain. V shed 2 bases and J shed 4 bases, with 5 bases lying between them. The CDR3 length is 13 residues. Germline V gene lookup returns CDR1 MGHRA and CDR2 YSYEKL. The CDR3, as DNA: TGCGCCAGCAGCCAACTGGGCACCGGGGAGCTGTTTTTT. Protein sequence: CASSQLGTGELFF.

This clonotype was recorded a few times. The rearrangement links TRBV11-1 to TRBJ2-5; no clear D gene. CDR3 size: 11 residues. Between the trimmed V and J ends, which lost 5 bases and 8 bases, there was a span of 9 bases. CDR1 is SGHAT, CDR2 FQDESV, per germline (reference sequence). The CDR3 sequence is CASSDRRTQYF. The CDR3 region has the DNA TGTGCCAGCAGCGACCGCAGAACCCAGTACTTC.

In this sample, this clonotype is medium-sized (0.01 to 0.1%). The chain has TRBV4-3 and TRBJ2-6, with unresolved D. The V end was cut by 0 bases, the J end by 0 bases, with 6 bases between. CDR3 size: 16 residues. Germline values: CDR1 LGHNA, CDR2 YSLEER. CDR3 sequence reads: CASSQDRFSGANVLTF. The CDR3 bases are TGCGCCAGCAGCCAAGATAGGTTCTCTGGGGCCAACGTCCTGACTTTC.

This clonotype is labeled as large (0.1 to 1%). V and J are TRBV5-6 and TRBJ2-7; no firm D call. Trimming removed 0 bases from V and 1 base from J, with 5 bases in between. There are 13 residues in the CDR3. CDR1 SGHDT and CDR2 YYEEEE come from the germline V gene. CDR3 sequence reads: CASSLGSSYEQYF. The CDR3 region has the DNA TGTGCCAGCAGCTTGGGGAGTTCCTACGAGCAGTACTTC. Combining the CDR3 with reference TRBV5-6 and TRBJ2-7 gives the whole variable domain DAGVTQSPTHLIKTRGQQVTLRCSPKSGHDTVSWYQQALGQGPQFIFQYYEEEERQRGNFPDRFSGHQFPNYSSELNVNALLLGDSALYLCASSLGSSYEQYFGPGTRLTVT.

By share, this clonotype counts as large. This chain uses TRBV25-1 with TRBJ2-1; D is perhaps TRBD1 (6 bases). The CDR3 is 16 amino acids. Germline assignment: CDR1 MGHDK and CDR2 SYGVNS. Deletions cut 1 base from V and 2 bases from J, with 12 bases between. CDR3 protein: CASSELIGGTYNEQFF. For the CDR3, the DNA is TGTGCCAGCAGTGAATTAATTGGGGGCACCTACAATGAGCAGTTCTTC.

By sample fraction, this clonotype is medium-sized. The chain uses TRBV28 and TRBJ2-5, with 8 positions matching TRBD1. The CDR3 loop spans 13 amino acids. Germline V lookup: CDR1 MDHEN, CDR2 SYDVKM. The V gene end was trimmed by 5 bases and the J gene end by 5 bases; junction bases not matched to a gene: 4. CDR3 protein: CASSTGGGETQYF. Here the CDR3 DNA reads TGTGCCAGCAGTACAGGGGGAGGCGAGACCCAGTACTTC. Drawing the rest from reference TRBV28 and TRBJ2-5, the complete variable domain is DVKVTQSSRYLVKRTGEKVFLECVQDMDHENMFWYRQDPGLGLRLIYFSYDVKMKEKGDIPEGYSVSREKKERFSLILESASTNQTSMYLCASSTGGGETQYFGPGTRLLVL.

This clonotype is medium-sized within its sample. CDR3 DNA sequence: TGTGCCATCACGGGACAGAACAATGAGCAGTTCTTC. Translating gives CAITGQNNEQFF. V usage is TRBV10-3 and J usage is TRBJ2-1; 7 nucleotides agree with TRBD1. This CDR3 has 12 residues. Germline V lookup: CDR1 ENHRY, CDR2 SYGVKD. The V and J ends lost 7 bases and 5 bases, in that order; junction bases with no gene match: 2.

Judged by abundance, this clonotype is large. V and J are TRBV19 and TRBJ2-1; 13 bases map to TRBD2. V lost 7 bases and J lost 9; bases outside the gene matches: 6. The CDR3 is made up of 14 amino acids. CDR1 LNHDA and CDR2 SQIVND come from the germline V gene (reference sequence). CDR3 nucleotides: TGTGCCAGTACACTAGCGGGAGGGTTAATTGAGCAGTTCTTC. Translating gives CASTLAGGLIEQFF.

This clonotype is categorized as medium-sized. V is TRBV7-9 and J is TRBJ2-1; the D gene is possibly TRBD2 (5 bases). V shed 6 bases and J shed 8 bases, with 14 bases lying between them. CDR3 size: 13 residues. Germline V gene sequence: CDR1 SEHNR, CDR2 FQNEAQ (reference sequence). CDR3 sequence reads: CASRHRGGDEQFF. As DNA, the CDR3 is TGTGCCAGCAGGCATCGGGGTGGGGATGAGCAGTTCTTC.

This clonotype is deemed medium-sized. This chain uses TRBV6-2 or TRBV6-3 with TRBJ2-1, with D tentatively TRBD1 or TRBD2 (5 bases each). This CDR3 is 12 amino acids long. Between the trimmed V and J ends, which lost 6 bases and 10 bases, there was a span of 13 bases. The germline V gene has CDR1 MNHEY and CDR2 SVGEGT. The CDR3 region has the DNA TGTGCCAGCAGCCCCGGGGCGGCCGAGCAGTTCTTC. Translated, it gives CASSPGAAEQFF.

In its sample, this clonotype ranks as medium-sized. This chain connects TRBV7-9 to TRBJ1-2; tentative D call: TRBD1 (6 bases). V was pared by 5 bases and J by 4 bases, with 17 bases between. CDR1 SEHNR and CDR2 FQNEAQ come from the germline V gene (reference sequence). CDR3 length: 15 amino acids. CDR3 sequence (DNA): TGTGCCAGCAGCCGAGGGCAGGGGATATCCTATGGCTACACCTTC. Its protein is CASSRGQGISYGYTF. Based on the CDR3 plus reference TRBV7-9 and TRBJ1-2, the full variable domain is DTGVSQNPRHKITKRGQNVTFRCDPISEHNRLYWYRQTLGQGPEFLTYFQNEAQLEKSRLLSDRFSAERPKGSFSTLEIQRTEQGDSAMYLCASSRGQGISYGYTFGSGTRLTVV.

Within the sample, this clonotype is large. V gene TRBV27 combines with J gene TRBJ2-1; D remains ambiguous. The CDR3 has 11 amino acids. Germline-derived CDR1 and CDR2 are MNHEY and SMNVEV (reference sequence). Deletions cut 4 bases from V and 12 bases from J, with 10 bases between. CDR3 loop: CASSSLLGQFF. The CDR3 DNA is TGTGCCAGCAGTTCCCTCCTAGGGCAGTTCTTC.

This clonotype is large by share. The genes are TRBV7-9 and TRBJ1-5; TRBD1 agrees at 9 bases. After removal of 7 bases from V and 5 bases from J, the junction contained 6 bases not matched to a gene. The CDR3 loop spans 14 amino acids. Per the germline V gene, CDR1 is SEHNR and CDR2 is FQNEAQ (reference sequence). The CDR3 spells CASNGDRADQPQHF. The CDR3 DNA reads as TGTGCCAGCAATGGGGACAGGGCGGATCAGCCCCAGCATTTT.

This clonotype is large within its sample. The chain employs TRBV19 and TRBJ2-2, with a possible D match to TRBD2 (6 bases). This CDR3 is 14 amino acids long. V was clipped by 7 bases and J by 4 bases, with 13 bases between them. CDR1 is LNHDA and CDR2 is SQIVND in the germline V gene (reference sequence). The CDR3, as DNA: TGTGCCAGTACCTTCCCCGGGGGCACCGGGGAGCTGTTTTTT. Protein product: CASTFPGGTGELFF.

By proportion, this clonotype is medium-sized. The rearrangement links TRBV6-4 to TRBJ2-3; a possible D gene is TRBD1 (5 bases). Germline lookup yields CDR1 MRHNA and CDR2 SNTAGT. The length of the CDR3 is 14 residues. V dropped 6 bases and J dropped 3 bases, with 13 bases sitting between them. CDR3 region: CASSLVAGTDTQYF. The DNA for the CDR3 is TGTGCCAGCAGCCTTGTTGCAGGGACAGATACGCAGTATTTT.

This clonotype was recorded a few times. This chain connects TRBV9 to TRBJ2-1; D ambiguous. V was shortened by 4 bases and J by 7 bases, with 3 bases between the two germline ends. This CDR3 has 10 amino acids. Germline CDR1 and CDR2: SGDLS and YYNGEE. The CDR3 sequence: CASSSNEQFF. DNA of the CDR3: TGTGCCAGCAGCTCTAATGAGCAGTTCTTC.

By share, this clonotype counts as large (0.1 to 1%). This rearrangement joins TRBV7-9 to TRBJ2-7; D remains unclear. CDR3 size: 13 residues. Germline V lookup: CDR1 SEHNR, CDR2 FQNEAQ (reference sequence). Trimming pared 3 bases from V and 0 bases from J, leaving 6 bases between. DNA of the CDR3: TGTGCCAGCAGCTTCCCGAGCTCCTACGAGCAGTACTTC. Its protein product is CASSFPSSYEQYF.

By share, this clonotype counts as medium-sized (0.01 to 0.1%). V gene TRBV9 combines with J gene TRBJ2-5, with unresolved D. The CDR3 consists of 11 residues. V lost 4 bases to trimming and J lost 1 base, with 2 bases between them. Germline-derived CDR1 and CDR2 are SGDLS and YYNGEE. In DNA form, the CDR3 reads TGTGCCAGCAGCCCCCAAGAGACCCAGTACTTC. Translating gives CASSPQETQYF. The complete variable domain, with remaining parts taken from reference TRBV9 and TRBJ2-5, reads DSGVTQTPKHLITATGQRVTLRCSPRSGDLSVYWYQQSLDQGLQFLIQYYNGEERAKGNILERFSAQQFPDLHSELNLSSLELGDSALYFCASSPQETQYFGPGTRLLVL.

Within the sample, this clonotype is large. J is TRBJ1-2 and V is TRBV7-9; D gene unclear. Trimming took 2 bases from V and 6 from J, leaving 4 bases between them. Per germline, CDR1 SEHNR and CDR2 FQNEAQ (reference sequence). The CDR3 sequence is 11 residues long. The CDR3 is CASSLQDGYTF. CDR3 DNA: TGTGCCAGCAGCTTACAGGATGGCTACACCTTC.

This clonotype is medium-sized within its sample. The gene calls are TRBV13 and TRBJ2-3, with D hard to call. The CDR3 spans 12 residues. Germline V gene sequence: CDR1 PRHDT, CDR2 FYEKMQ (reference sequence). Trimming pared 5 bases from V and 2 bases from J, leaving 5 bases between. Written as DNA, the CDR3 is TGTGCCAGCAGCCCAAACACAGATACGCAGTATTTT. Its translation: CASSPNTDTQYF.

This clonotype rates as large. The chain is built from TRBV20-1 and TRBJ2-7, with D possibly being TRBD2 (6 bases). CDR1 is DFQATT, CDR2 SNEGSKA, per germline (reference sequence). CDR3 length: 17 amino acids. V dropped 0 bases and J dropped 3 bases, with 21 bases sitting between them. CDR3 sequence reads: CSARENPTSGTHYEQYF. The DNA for the CDR3 is TGCAGTGCTAGAGAAAACCCTACTTCCGGGACTCACTACGAGCAGTACTTC.

This clonotype is classed as medium-sized. The V and J genes are TRBV7-6 and TRBJ2-1; no firm D call. This CDR3 comprises 11 residues. Trimming removed 0 bases from V and 10 bases from J, with 4 bases in between. CDR1 is SGHVS, CDR2 FNYEAQ, per germline. CDR3 in amino acids: CASSLAYEQFF. The CDR3 DNA is TGTGCCAGCAGCTTAGCGTACGAGCAGTTCTTC.

This clonotype is medium-sized by share. The rearrangement uses TRBV21-1 and TRBJ1-5. TRBV21-1 corresponds to a pseudogene. This CDR3 has 13 residues. CDR3 sequence: CASSKGRGQPQHF. DNA of the CDR3: TGTGCCAGCAGCAAGGGGAGGGGTCAGCCCCAGCATTTT.

Sample share makes this clonotype medium-sized. The V and J genes are TRBV15 and TRBJ2-7, with D perhaps matching TRBD2 (5 bases). The germline gives CDR1 LNHNV, CDR2 YYDKDF (reference sequence). V gave up 0 bases and J gave up 0 bases, with 12 bases separating them. The CDR3 covers 16 residues. In DNA, the CDR3 is TGTGCCACCAGCAGAGAACGAGGGAGCGCCTCCTACGAGCAGTACTTC. The encoded protein is CATSRERGSASYEQYF.

This clonotype is judged medium-sized (0.01 to 0.1%). This chain connects TRBV7-2 to TRBJ1-1, with D maybe TRBD1 (5 bases). This CDR3 spans 13 amino acids. With 1 base removed from V and 8 bases from J, the gap between germline ends came to 11 bases. The germline CDR1 and CDR2 sequences are SGHTA and FQGNSA. The DNA for the CDR3 is TGTGCCAGCAGCTTAGGGGGGACGCGGGAAGCTTTCTTT. Translation gives CASSLGGTREAFF. Together with reference TRBV7-2 and TRBJ1-1, the CDR3 gives the full variable domain: GAGVSQSPSNKVTEKGKDVELRCDPISGHTALYWYRQSLGQGLEFLIYFQGNSAPDKSGLPSDRFSAERTGGSVSTLTIQRTQQEDSAVYLCASSLGGTREAFFGQGTRLTVV.

This clonotype is classed as medium-sized (0.01 to 0.1%). The V and J genes are TRBV19 and TRBJ1-1; TRBD1 matches 7 bases. Germline lookup yields CDR1 LNHDA and CDR2 SQIVND (reference sequence). V was clipped by 8 bases and J by 1 base; unmatched bases: 4. CDR3 length equals 13 residues. As DNA, the CDR3 is TGTGCCAGTCTGACAGGGAGGAACACTGAAGCTTTCTTT. Protein product: CASLTGRNTEAFF.

Sample share makes this clonotype large. V is TRBV15 and J is TRBJ2-7, with D hard to call. Germline loops: CDR1 LNHNV, CDR2 YYDKDF (reference sequence). With 1 base removed from V and 2 bases from J, the gap between germline ends came to 9 bases. There are 14 residues in the CDR3. The CDR3 nucleotides read TGTGCCACCAGCAGAGGACCGACGACCTACGAGCAGTACTTC. Protein product: CATSRGPTTYEQYF.

This clonotype was counted only a few times. V and J are TRBV5-5 and TRBJ2-1, with D unclear. The CDR3 loop spans 12 amino acids. Trimming removed 6 bases at V and 15 bases at J, with 19 bases between. Germline CDR1 and CDR2: SGHKS and YYEKEE (reference sequence). The CDR3 loop reads CASTRGDGPGFF. The CDR3 nucleotides are TGTGCCAGCACCCGTGGGGATGGTCCGGGGTTCTTC.

In its sample, this clonotype is medium-sized. The V and J genes are TRBV30 and TRBJ2-3; D remains ambiguous. The CDR3 has 11 amino acids. Between the trimmed V and J ends, which lost 3 bases and 3 bases, there was a span of 4 bases. The germline V gene has CDR1 GTSNPN and CDR2 SVGIG (reference sequence). This CDR3 is CAWRGTDTQYF. The DNA for the CDR3 is TGTGCCTGGAGAGGAACAGATACGCAGTATTTT. Supplemented by reference TRBV30 and TRBJ2-3, the full variable domain reads SQTIHQWPATLVQPVGSPLSLECTVEGTSNPNLYWYRQAAGRGLQLLFYSVGIGQISSEVPQNLSASRPQDRQFILSSKKLLLSDSGFYLCAWRGTDTQYFGPGTRLTVL.

Within the sample, this clonotype is medium-sized. This chain joins TRBV15 and TRBJ2-1; either TRBD1 or TRBD2 may supply D (6 bases each). The germline V gene encodes CDR1 LNHNV and CDR2 YYDKDF (reference sequence). Trimming removed 1 base from V and 3 bases from J, with 10 bases in between. CDR3 length equals 15 residues. CDR3 residues: CATSRVQGGYNEQFF. The CDR3 coding sequence is TGTGCCACCAGCAGAGTACAGGGAGGCTACAATGAGCAGTTCTTC.